This passage covers 17 T cell receptor beta chains from one sample sequenced in a study. The TRBV12-4/TRBJ1-2 clonotypes were amplified using barcode primers with ligated adaptors. TCRdb analysed the multiplex PCR reads with MiXCR anew, one entry per CDR3 protein. The sample carries 470 or so distinct CDR3 sequences, about 5.4% recorded once. Tregs were sorted as CD4+CD25+CD127-/low cells. The source material was Tregs sorted from blood. Source of these receptors: a female donor with breast cancer.

By sample share, this clonotype is medium-sized. Here the CDR3 DNA reads TGTGCCAGCAGTTTGGTCGGCAGGACGGGAGGCTACACCTTC. This gives the protein CASSLVGRTGGYTF. The genes are TRBV12-3 or TRBV12-4 and TRBJ1-2, with unresolved D. Trimming took 3 bases from V and 8 from J, leaving 16 bases between them. The CDR3 covers 14 residues.

This clonotype is large (0.1 to 1%). The CDR3 DNA sequence: TGTGCCAGCAGTTTTGGGGCAGGGCCGAACTATGGCTACACCTTC. It codes for CASSFGAGPNYGYTF. V usage is TRBV12-3 or TRBV12-4 and J usage is TRBJ1-2; tentatively, D is TRBD1 (5 bases). V lost 3 bases to trimming and J lost 2 bases, with 13 bases between them. This CDR3 has 15 amino acids.

This clonotype is deemed large. The rearrangement links TRBV12-3 or TRBV12-4 to TRBJ1-2, with unresolved D. V lost 1 base, J lost 5 bases, and 5 bases lay in between. The length of the CDR3 is 12 residues. The CDR3 protein is CASSLVGYGYTF. In nucleotides, the CDR3 is TGTGCCAGCAGTTTAGTGGGATATGGCTACACCTTC.

In its sample, this clonotype ranks as large. This chain uses TRBV12-3 or TRBV12-4 with TRBJ1-2, with 8 bases aligning to TRBD1. Trimming at V came to 1 base and at J to 7 bases, leaving 5 bases not matched to a gene. The CDR3 is made up of 14 amino acids. The CDR3 loop reads CASSLEDRDSGYTF. The DNA for the CDR3 is TGTGCCAGCAGTTTAGAGGACAGGGATTCTGGCTACACCTTC.

There are many counts of this clonotype. The V call is TRBV12-3 or TRBV12-4, the J call TRBJ1-2; tentative D call: TRBD1 (6 bases). Trimming removed 4 bases from V and 7 bases from J, with 10 bases in between. The CDR3 is 12 residues long. CDR3 sequence reads: CASSSTGLGYTF. CDR3 in DNA: TGTGCCAGCAGTTCCACAGGGCTTGGCTACACCTTC.

By share, this clonotype ranks as large. CDR3 coding DNA: TGTGCCAGCACTTCGATCCGGACTAAGGGCTACACCTTC. Encoded protein: CASTSIRTKGYTF. The rearrangement joins TRBV12-3 or TRBV12-4 to TRBJ1-2, with D unclear. The CDR3 runs to 13 residues. With 7 bases removed from V and 8 bases from J, the gap between germline ends came to 17 bases.

This clonotype is labeled as medium-sized. V is TRBV12-3 or TRBV12-4 and J is TRBJ1-2; D remains ambiguous. The CDR3 loop spans 14 amino acids. V gave up 7 bases and J gave up 2 bases, with 14 bases separating them. CDR3 nucleotide sequence: TGTGCCAGCACCTCCTACGGACCGAACTATGGCTACACCTTC. Protein: CASTSYGPNYGYTF.

This chain connects TRBV12-3 or TRBV12-4 to TRBJ1-2, with a possible D match to TRBD1 (6 bases). V was clipped by 3 bases and J by 4 bases, with 15 bases between them. This CDR3 is 15 amino acids long. The CDR3 is CASSFRRGCGYGYTF. CDR3 bases: TGTGCCAGCAGTTTCCGCAGGGGATGTGGCTATGGCTACACCTTC.

By proportion, this clonotype is large. The chain carries TRBV12-3 or TRBV12-4 and TRBJ1-2; TRBD1 matches 9 bases. The CDR3 has 14 residues. The J segment lost 3 bases and the V segment lost 6 bases, leaving 5 bases of the junction unmatched. In DNA form, the CDR3 reads TGTGCCAGCAGCCCCGGGGACAGGGACTATGGCTACACCTTC. It specifies CASSPGDRDYGYTF.

Relative to its sample, this clonotype is large. J is TRBJ1-2 and V is TRBV12-3 or TRBV12-4; D is unresolved. V was clipped by 7 bases and J by 7 bases, with 16 bases between them. The CDR3 runs 13 residues. The CDR3 loop reads CASTHTPPSGYTF. The CDR3 bases are TGTGCCAGCACCCATACCCCACCCTCTGGCTACACCTTC.

This clonotype is judged large. The V and J genes are TRBV12-3 or TRBV12-4 and TRBJ1-2, with a weak D call TRBD1 (5 bases). The CDR3 has 13 residues. V dropped 5 bases and J dropped 4 bases, with 11 bases sitting between them. The CDR3 nucleotides are TGTGCCAGCAGTCCCCGACAGCCCTATGGCTACACCTTC. Its translation is CASSPRQPYGYTF.

The chain employs TRBV12-3 or TRBV12-4 and TRBJ1-2; D possibly corresponds to TRBD1 (5 bases). The CDR3 is 13 amino acids. Trimming stripped 3 bases from V and 7 bases from J, with 12 bases between. The CDR3 loop is CASSLRQGRGYTF. The CDR3 coding sequence is TGTGCCAGCAGTTTGAGGCAGGGACGTGGCTACACCTTC.

This clonotype is large by share. The rearrangement joins TRBV12-3 or TRBV12-4 to TRBJ1-2; no clear D gene. V was clipped by 3 bases and J by 2 bases, with 10 bases between them. The CDR3 sequence is 14 residues long. The CDR3 DNA reads TGTGCCAGCAGTTTTGATAGCGGGAACTATGGCTACACCTTC. Encoded protein: CASSFDSGNYGYTF.

Judged by abundance, this clonotype is large. The chain is built from TRBV12-3 or TRBV12-4 and TRBJ1-2; 7 nucleotides match TRBD1. V was pared by 6 bases and J by 4 bases, with 8 bases of the junction left unmatched. The CDR3 has 14 amino acids. The CDR3 loop is CASRIRRDSYGYTF. The CDR3 bases are TGTGCCAGCAGGATTCGGCGGGACAGCTATGGCTACACCTTC.

Judged by abundance, this clonotype is large. This chain connects TRBV12-3 or TRBV12-4 to TRBJ1-2, with a weak D call TRBD1 (5 bases). V lost 2 bases and J 8 bases, leaving 27 bases between the germline ends. The CDR3 loop spans 18 amino acids. The CDR3 here is CASSLHQPGRSLLRGYTF. The CDR3 bases are TGTGCCAGCAGTTTACACCAACCGGGACGCTCCCTTCTACGCGGCTACACCTTC.

This clonotype is judged large. V usage is TRBV12-3 or TRBV12-4 and J usage is TRBJ1-2, with a possible D match to TRBD1 (6 bases). Trimming pared 6 bases from V and 4 bases from J, leaving 12 bases between. CDR3 length equals 13 residues. The CDR3 loop is CASRYRVSYGYTF. The DNA of the CDR3 is TGTGCCAGCAGATACAGGGTCAGCTATGGCTACACCTTC.

This clonotype is large (0.1 to 1%) by share. V gene TRBV12-3 or TRBV12-4 combines with J gene TRBJ1-2; D remains ambiguous. The CDR3 is 13 amino acids. V lost 8 bases and J lost 3, with 13 bases in between. Written as DNA, the CDR3 is TGTGCCAGCGCCCCTACCAATTACTATGGCTACACCTTC. It is translated as CASAPTNYYGYTF.